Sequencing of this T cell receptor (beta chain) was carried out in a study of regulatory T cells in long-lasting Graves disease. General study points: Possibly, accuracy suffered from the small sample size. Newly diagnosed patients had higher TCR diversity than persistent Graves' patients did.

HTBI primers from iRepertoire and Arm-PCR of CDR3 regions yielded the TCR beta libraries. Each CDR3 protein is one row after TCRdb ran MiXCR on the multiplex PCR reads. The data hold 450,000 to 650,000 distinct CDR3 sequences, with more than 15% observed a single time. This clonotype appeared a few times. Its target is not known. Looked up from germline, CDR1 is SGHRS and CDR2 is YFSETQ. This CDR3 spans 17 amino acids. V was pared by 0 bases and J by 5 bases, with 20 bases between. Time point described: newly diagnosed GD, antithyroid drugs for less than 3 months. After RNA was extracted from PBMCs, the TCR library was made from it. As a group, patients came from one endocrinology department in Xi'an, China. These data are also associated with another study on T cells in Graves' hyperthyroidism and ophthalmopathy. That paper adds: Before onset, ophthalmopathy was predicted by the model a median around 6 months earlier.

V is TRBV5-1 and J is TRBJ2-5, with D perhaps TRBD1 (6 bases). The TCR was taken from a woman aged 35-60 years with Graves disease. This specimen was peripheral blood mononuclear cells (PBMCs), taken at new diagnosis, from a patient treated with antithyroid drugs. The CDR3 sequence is CASSLVRDTYLVETQYF. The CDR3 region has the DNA TGCGCCAGCAGCTTGGTCCGGGACACGTACCTCGTTGAGACCCAGTACTTC.